These T cell receptor beta chains were read from a single sample in a study of cytomegalovirus exposure and HLA in healthy donors. Clones were sequenced by immunoSEQ multiplex PCR, and TCRdb holds only the in-frame ones, with some missing. The sample carries around 120,000 clones, about 80% recorded once. Sequencing was carried out using PBMCs. These receptors came from a woman aged 40 to 50 in good health and CMV-seropositive. The CDR3 runs from the conserved cysteine through the conserved F or W.

TRBJ2-7	TRBV7-9	CASSPYRDRSYEQYF
TRBJ1-2	TRBV18	CASSPDRAIGYGYTF
TRBJ2-6	TRBV5-8	CASSQGAMSGANVLTF
TRBJ1-5	TRBV6-5	CASSGNSNQPQHF
TRBJ2-4	TRBV11-2	CASSLGGGGDGDIQYF
TRBJ2-7	TRBV10-3	CAISESTGLSYEQYF
TRBJ2-3	TRBV12-5	CASGAGLAGNRDTQYF
TRBJ1-3	TRBV6-5	CASSTSGGSGNTIYF
TRBJ1-1	TRBV5-1	CASSFDSKNTEAFF
TRBJ2-3	TRBV7-2	CASSLGLAKATDTQYF
TRBJ1-2	TRBV4-1	CASSQDENRPAYTF
TRBJ1-5	TRBV7-8	CASSHGGDPKHF
TRBJ2-7	TRBV12-5	CASGAKTGPYEQYF
TRBJ1-1	TRBV6-5	CASSLYRVSTEAFF
TRBJ2-7	TRBV7-6	CASSPGGAVSEQYF
TRBJ1-4	TRBV2	CASRAGAANEKLFF
TRBJ2-7	TRBV5-6	CASSLLVGGGREQYF
TRBJ2-4	TRBV7-9	CASSEAGLVSENIQYF
TRBJ2-5	TRBV5-6	CASSLALQGSLKNTQYF
TRBJ2-7	TRBV5-4	CASSGGTGASSEQYF
TRBJ2-7	TRBV30	CAWSTGGTVQYF
TRBJ2-5	TRBV6-5	CASSTERGAGTQYF
TRBJ2-7	TRBV5-6	CASSLTSTGFGEQYF
TRBJ2-3	TRBV15	CATSRDSNTQYF
TRBJ1-6	TRBV18	CASSPNRANSPLHF
TRBJ2-7	TRBV9	CASSADLPDRETDEQYF
TRBJ1-4	TRBV4-1	CASSSLTGRNEKLFF
TRBJ1-4	TRBV5-6	CASSSWGEEKLFF
TRBJ1-2	TRBV6-5	CASSRRESHYGYTF
TRBJ1-1	TRBV7-9	CASSLGTGTPGTEAFF
TRBJ1-2	TRBV7-2	CASSLLGPGQGNYGYTF
.	TRBV9	CASSVGSDSYEQYF
TRBJ1-1	TRBV19	CASSIDRELNTEAFF
.	TRBV4-3	CASSPVVAGAYEQYF
TRBJ1-2	TRBV19	CASSGAFGYTF
TRBJ2-7	TRBV7-2	CASSLSGQGAYEQYF
TRBJ2-3	TRBV10-3	CAISSGRSTDTQYF
TRBJ1-5	TRBV2	CASSVKDRNQPQHF
TRBJ2-3	TRBV6-1	CASSSGGLADTQYF
TRBJ2-3	TRBV7-6	CASSQGANTDTQYF
TRBJ2-3	TRBV29-1	CSVDIMAGPTDTQYF
TRBJ1-1	TRBV4-1	CASGATGKRAEAFF
TRBJ2-1	TRBV7-9	CASSLASGYNEQFF
TRBJ2-1	TRBV10-3	CAISENGLAGAKIEQFF
TRBJ1-2	TRBV7-9	CASSLANGYGYTF
TRBJ1-1	TRBV19	CASNTRQGYEAFF
TRBJ1-6	TRBV5-1	CASKTGSSYNSPLHF
TRBJ2-3	TRBV4-1	CASSDIIGLGSTDTQYF
TRBJ2-3	TRBV7-3	CASSLGRQPEKDTQYF
TRBJ1-5	TRBV5-5	CASSFGVAQPQHF
TRBJ1-1	TRBV6-1	CASSEREFF
TRBJ2-3	TRBV5-1	CASSQIGTSGGASTDTQYF
TRBJ1-2	TRBV5-5	CASSLQGKNYGYTF
TRBJ2-4	TRBV5-1	CARTPDRCKNIQYF
TRBJ1-1	TRBV6-1	CASRETGDAFF